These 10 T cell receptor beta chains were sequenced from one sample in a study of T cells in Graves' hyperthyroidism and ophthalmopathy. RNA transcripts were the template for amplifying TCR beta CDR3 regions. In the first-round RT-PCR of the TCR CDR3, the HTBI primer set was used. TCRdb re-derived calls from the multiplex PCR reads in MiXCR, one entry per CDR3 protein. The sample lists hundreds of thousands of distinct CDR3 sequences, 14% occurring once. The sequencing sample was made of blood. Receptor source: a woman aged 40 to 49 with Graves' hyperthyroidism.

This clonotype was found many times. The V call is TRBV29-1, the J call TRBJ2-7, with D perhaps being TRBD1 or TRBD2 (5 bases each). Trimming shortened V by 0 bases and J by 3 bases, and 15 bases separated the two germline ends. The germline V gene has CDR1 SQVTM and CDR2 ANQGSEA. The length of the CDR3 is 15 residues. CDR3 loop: CSVEDGGVRGYEQYF. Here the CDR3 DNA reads TGCAGCGTTGAAGATGGGGGTGTTAGGGGCTACGAGCAGTACTTC.

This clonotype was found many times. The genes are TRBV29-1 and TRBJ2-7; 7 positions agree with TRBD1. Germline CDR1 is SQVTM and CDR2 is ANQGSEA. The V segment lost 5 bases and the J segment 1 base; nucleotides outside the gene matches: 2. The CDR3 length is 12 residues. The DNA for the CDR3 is TGCAGCGTTTGGGACAGTTCCTACGAGCAGTACTTC. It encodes CSVWDSSYEQYF.

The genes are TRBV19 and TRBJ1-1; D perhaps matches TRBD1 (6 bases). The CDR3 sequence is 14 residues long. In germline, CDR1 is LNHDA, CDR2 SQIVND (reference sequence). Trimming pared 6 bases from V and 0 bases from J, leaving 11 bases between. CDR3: CASSADRMNTEAFF. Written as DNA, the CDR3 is TGTGCCAGTAGCGCGGACAGAATGAACACTGAAGCTTTCTTT.

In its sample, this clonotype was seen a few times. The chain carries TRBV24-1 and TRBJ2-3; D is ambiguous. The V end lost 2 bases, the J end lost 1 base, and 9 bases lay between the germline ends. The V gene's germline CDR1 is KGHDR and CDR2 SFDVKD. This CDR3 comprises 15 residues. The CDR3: CATSDSRPGTDTQYF. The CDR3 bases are TGTGCCACCAGTGATTCTAGGCCTGGCACAGATACGCAGTATTTT.

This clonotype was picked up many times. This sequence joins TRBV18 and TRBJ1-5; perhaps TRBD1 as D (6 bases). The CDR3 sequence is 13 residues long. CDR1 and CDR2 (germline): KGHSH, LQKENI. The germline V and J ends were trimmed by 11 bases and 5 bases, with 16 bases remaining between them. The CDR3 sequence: CASSGEGDQPQHF. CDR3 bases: TGTGCCTCCTCCGGGGAGGGGGATCAGCCCCAGCATTTT.

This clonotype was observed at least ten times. This chain's CDR3 is CAWRGDRPYSYGYTF. The CDR3 DNA is TGTGCCTGGAGGGGGGACAGGCCATATAGCTATGGCTACACCTTC. J is TRBJ1-2 and V is TRBV30, with 8 bases that match TRBD1. This CDR3 is built from 15 residues. Per the germline V gene, CDR1 is GTSNPN and CDR2 is SVGIG (reference sequence). V was clipped by 3 bases and J by 4 bases; unmatched bases: 10.

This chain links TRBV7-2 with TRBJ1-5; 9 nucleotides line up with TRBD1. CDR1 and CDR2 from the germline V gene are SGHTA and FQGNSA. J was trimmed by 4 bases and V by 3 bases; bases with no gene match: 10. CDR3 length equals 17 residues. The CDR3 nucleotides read TGTGCCAGCAGCTTCACCGTCGGACAGGGGTTTAATCAGCCCCAGCATTTT. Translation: CASSFTVGQGFNQPQHF.

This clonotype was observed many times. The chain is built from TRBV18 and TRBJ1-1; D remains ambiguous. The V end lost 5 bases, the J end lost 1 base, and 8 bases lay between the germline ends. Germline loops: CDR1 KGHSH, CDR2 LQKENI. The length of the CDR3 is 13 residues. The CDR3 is CASSASGNTEAFF. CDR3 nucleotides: TGTGCCAGCTCAGCCTCCGGGAACACTGAAGCTTTCTTT. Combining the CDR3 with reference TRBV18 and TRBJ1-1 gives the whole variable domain NAGVMQNPRHLVRRRGQEARLRCSPMKGHSHVYWYRQLPEEGLKFMVYLQKENIIDESGMPKERFSAEFPKEGPSILRIQQVVRGDSAAYFCASSASGNTEAFFGQGTRLTVV.

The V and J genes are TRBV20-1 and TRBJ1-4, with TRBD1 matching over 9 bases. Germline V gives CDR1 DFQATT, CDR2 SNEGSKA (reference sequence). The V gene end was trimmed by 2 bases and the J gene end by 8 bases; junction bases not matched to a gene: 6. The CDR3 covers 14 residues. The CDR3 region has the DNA TGCAGTGCTAGAAACAGGGGGCTTGGGGAAAAACTGTTTTTT. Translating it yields CSARNRGLGEKLFF.

CDR3 sequence reads: CASSQDRQGLGYGYTF. The CDR3 DNA is TGCGCCAGCAGCCAGGATCGACAGGGGCTGGGCTATGGCTACACCTTC. J is TRBJ1-2 and V is TRBV4-1, with 8 bases matching TRBD1. This CDR3 comprises 16 residues. V shed 3 bases and J 4 bases; nucleotides not matched to a gene: 10. Germline CDR1 is MGHRA and CDR2 is YSYEKL.